A single sample gave rise to the 2 T cell receptor beta chains below, sequenced in a study of cytomegalovirus exposure and HLA in healthy donors. It was with 60 Vbeta and 13 Jbeta primers that the PCR ran. Only in-frame clones appear in the TCRdb table, and some are missing; sequencing was by immunoSEQ multiplex PCR. The sample holds under 200,000 clones, approximately 80% seen once. Sequenced: PBMCs. The receptors come from a woman between 50 and 59 years old in good health and CMV-seronegative.

The rearrangement uses TRBV28 and TRBJ1-1; 10 bases agree with TRBD1. This CDR3 spans 17 amino acids. Germline-derived CDR1 and CDR2 are MDHEN and SYDVKM. The ends lost 2 bases at V and 0 bases at J; junction bases unmatched: 6. The chain's CDR3 is CASSLLGTGAMNTEAFF. The CDR3 bases are TGTGCCAGCAGTTTACTTGGGACAGGGGCGATGAACACTGAAGCTTTCTTT.

This clone was seen only a few times. This chain links TRBV28 with TRBJ2-1; tentatively, D is TRBD2 (5 bases). The length of the CDR3 is 16 residues. Trimming left V 4 bases short and J 4 bases short, with 17 bases between. CDR1 MDHEN and CDR2 SYDVKM come from the germline V gene. CDR3 sequence: CASSSSTSLVYNEQFF. For the CDR3, the DNA is TGTGCCAGCAGTTCCTCCACTTCACTAGTTTACAATGAGCAGTTCTTC.